Each of the 17 T cell receptor beta chains below was sequenced from the same sample in a study of cytomegalovirus exposure and HLA in healthy donors. Use of 60 Vbeta and 13 Jbeta primers characterized the PCR. Libraries were prepared by immunoSEQ multiplex PCR; TCRdb keeps only in-frame clonotypes and omits some of them. The sample has 99,000 or so clones, about 12% seen once. The sample comprised PBMCs. Source of these receptors: a man in his forties in good health and CMV-seropositive.

The chain recombines TRBV19 with TRBJ1-1; TRBD1 agrees at 9 bases. This CDR3 comprises 11 residues. Germline loops: CDR1 LNHDA, CDR2 SQIVND (reference sequence). V lost 8 bases to trimming and J lost 5 bases; unmatched junction nucleotides: 0. The CDR3 reads CASDRGTEAFF. CDR3 nucleotides: TGTGCCAGTGACAGGGGGACTGAAGCTTTCTTT.

The V gene is TRBV18, the J gene TRBJ2-7, with a possible D match to TRBD1 (6 bases). This CDR3 spans 14 amino acids. Per the germline V gene, CDR1 is KGHSH and CDR2 is LQKENI. V dropped 1 base and J dropped 2 bases, with 9 bases sitting between them. CDR3 sequence reads: CASSPQGQTYEQYF. The CDR3 nucleotides read TGTGCCAGCTCACCACAGGGACAAACCTACGAGCAGTACTTC.

This sequence joins TRBV5-1 and TRBJ2-7; D possibly corresponds to TRBD2 (6 bases). The V end was cut by 3 bases, the J end by 0 bases, with 10 bases between. The length of the CDR3 is 14 residues. Germline V gene lookup returns CDR1 SGHRS and CDR2 YFSETQ. In DNA, the CDR3 is TGCGCCAGCAGCTCCAGCGGGCACTCCTACGAGCAGTACTTC. Translated, it gives CASSSSGHSYEQYF.

The chain joins TRBV27 to TRBJ2-3; perhaps TRBD2 as D (7 bases). This CDR3 region has 14 residues. From germline, CDR1 is MNHEY and CDR2 SMNVEV (reference sequence). V lost 2 bases and J 5 bases, leaving 11 bases between the germline ends. The CDR3 reads CASSLGLGGDTQYF. The CDR3 region has the DNA TGTGCCAGCAGTTTAGGACTAGGGGGAGATACGCAGTATTTT.

This clone was picked up a small number of times. This chain connects TRBV5-1 to TRBJ1-1; weak D call: TRBD1 (6 bases). Germline CDR1 reads SGHRS; CDR2 reads YFSETQ. CDR3 length equals 13 residues. V was pared by 2 bases and J by 11 bases, with 16 bases between. CDR3 nucleotides: TGCGCCAGCAGCTTCGAAGGGGGGGGGTCCGCTTTCTTT. This sequence encodes CASSFEGGGSAFF.

There are a few counts of this clone. The chain is built from TRBV5-4 and TRBJ2-1; tentative D call: TRBD1 (6 bases). The CDR3 has 14 amino acids. Trimming pared 9 bases from V and 0 bases from J, leaving 13 bases between. CDR1 SGHNT and CDR2 YYREEE come from the germline V gene (reference sequence). The chain's CDR3 is CATTGGSSYNEQFF. As DNA, the CDR3 is TGTGCCACCACTGGGGGCAGCTCCTACAATGAGCAGTTCTTC.

The rearrangement uses TRBV29-1 and TRBJ1-1; tentatively, D is TRBD1 (6 bases). The V end was cut by 1 base, the J end by 1 base, with 10 bases between. The CDR3 extends over 14 amino acids. Germline V CDR1 and CDR2: SQVTM, ANQGSEA. Here the CDR3 reads CSVEGTEENTEAFF. The CDR3 DNA is TGCAGCGTTGAAGGGACAGAAGAGAACACTGAAGCTTTCTTT.

This clone was detected a few times. The chain uses TRBV27 and TRBJ2-3; no clear D gene. In germline, CDR1 is MNHEY, CDR2 SMNVEV (reference sequence). V was trimmed by 1 base and J by 2 bases, leaving 7 bases between them. This CDR3 comprises 14 residues. CDR3 DNA sequence: TGTGCCAGCAGTTTATGGCAGTCCACAGATACGCAGTATTTT. Translating gives CASSLWQSTDTQYF.

The chain has TRBV9 and TRBJ2-2; 10 bases line up with TRBD2. The V gene end was trimmed by 1 base and the J gene end by 0 bases; junction bases not matched to a gene: 9. The CDR3 has 19 residues. The V gene's germline CDR1 is SGDLS and CDR2 YYNGEE. CDR3 nucleotide sequence: TGTGCCAGCAGCGTACGCCTACTAGCGGGACCAACGAACACCGGGGAGCTGTTTTTT. Translating it yields CASSVRLLAGPTNTGELFF.

This clone was seen a few times. V gene TRBV29-1 combines with J gene TRBJ2-7; 8 nucleotides line up with TRBD1. The V segment lost 7 bases and the J segment 6 bases; nucleotides outside the gene matches: 5. This CDR3 is built from 11 residues. In germline, CDR1 is SQVTM, CDR2 ANQGSEA. Written as DNA, the CDR3 is TGCAGCGGCTACCAGGGGGCCGAGCAGTACTTC. It is translated as CSGYQGAEQYF.

The chain couples TRBV19 to TRBJ2-1; TRBD2 matches at 9 bases. This CDR3 spans 16 amino acids. The V gene's germline CDR1 is LNHDA and CDR2 SQIVND (reference sequence). V trimming: 7 bases; J trimming: 1 base; junction bases outside the gene matches: 8. CDR3 bases: TGTGCCAGTACCCCCCGAGCGGGAGGTTCCTACAATGAGCAGTTCTTC. It is translated as CASTPRAGGSYNEQFF.

This clone was picked up a small number of times. This chain connects TRBV9 to TRBJ1-2; 9 bases agree with TRBD1. Germline assignment: CDR1 SGDLS and CDR2 YYNGEE. The CDR3 runs 14 residues. Trimming took 4 bases from V and 4 from J; bases not matched to a gene: 5. DNA of the CDR3: TGTGCCAGCAGCATAGGACAGGGGAGCTATGGCTACACCTTC. Protein: CASSIGQGSYGYTF.

The chain links TRBV6-4 to TRBJ1-2, with 8 bases fitting TRBD1. Germline V gene lookup returns CDR1 MRHNA and CDR2 SNTAGT. V lost 5 bases, J lost 4 bases, and 6 bases stayed unmatched. The CDR3 totals 14 residues. CDR3 bases: TGTGCCAGCAGTCCTGGACAGGGCGGCTATGGCTACACCTTC. Its translation is CASSPGQGGYGYTF.

The chain carries TRBV10-3 and TRBJ1-5, with D perhaps TRBD1 (6 bases). In germline, CDR1 is ENHRY, CDR2 SYGVKD. V was pared by 5 bases and J by 6 bases, with 14 bases between. The CDR3 has 14 residues. The chain's CDR3 is CAISRTDESQPQHF. DNA for the CDR3: TGTGCCATCAGTCGGACAGATGAAAGTCAGCCCCAGCATTTT.

The chain has TRBV9 and TRBJ1-5, with 9 positions matching TRBD1. After removal of 3 bases from V and 6 bases from J, the junction contained 4 bases not matched to a gene. Germline values: CDR1 SGDLS, CDR2 YYNGEE. This CDR3 comprises 14 residues. CDR3 coding DNA: TGTGCCAGCAGCGCTACAGGGGGCTTTCAGCCCCAGCATTTT. Protein: CASSATGGFQPQHF. The whole variable domain, filled in from reference TRBV9 and TRBJ1-5, reads DSGVTQTPKHLITATGQRVTLRCSPRSGDLSVYWYQQSLDQGLQFLIQYYNGEERAKGNILERFSAQQFPDLHSELNLSSLELGDSALYFCASSATGGFQPQHFGDGTRLSIL.

This clone has a handful of counts. This chain uses TRBV19 with TRBJ2-7; 9 bases fit TRBD1. This CDR3 spans 17 amino acids. Per germline, CDR1 LNHDA and CDR2 SQIVND (reference sequence). The V segment lost 0 bases and the J segment 3 bases; nucleotides outside the gene matches: 9. CDR3 sequence: CASSIDAGTGNSYEQYF. The CDR3 DNA reads TGTGCCAGTAGTATAGATGCCGGGACAGGGAACAGCTACGAGCAGTACTTC.

CDR3 DNA: TGCGCCAGCAGCTGGGGGGACGCATCCCTCGTCTACGAGCAGTACTTC. The encoded protein is CASSWGDASLVYEQYF. The chain carries TRBV5-1 and TRBJ2-7; tentatively, D is TRBD2 (6 bases). The germline CDR1 and CDR2 sequences are SGHRS and YFSETQ. The length of the CDR3 is 16 residues. V was pared by 3 bases and J by 3 bases, with 19 bases between.